Included here is one T cell receptor beta chain sequence, with context. Antigen specificity is unknown. Germline V gives CDR1 LNHDA, CDR2 SQIVND (reference sequence). The CDR3 loop spans 17 amino acids. V dropped 6 bases and J dropped 0; count of bases not matched to a gene: 9. The record originates from a study of T cell responses to AZD1222 COVID-19 vaccine. Points from the study as a whole: Along spike, vaccine-associated CD4 TCRs were found throughout, with dominance at 160-218 and 743-854. Receipt of two AZD1222 doses was followed by a rise in Spike-specific TCR breadth and depth. Every sample of the repertoires postdated the peak T cell response.

Produced via immunoSEQ multiplex PCR; TCRdb's table is partial and in-frame only. The data show more than 95,000 clones, roughly 89% seen once. The chain is built from TRBV19 and TRBJ2-3; the match to TRBD2 covers 10 bases. Here the sequenced sample was peripheral blood, taken 28 days after the second AZD1222 dose. The TCR originated in an adult who received the AZD1222 COVID-19 vaccine. The CDR3 region has the DNA TGTGCCAGTAGAGTTAGCGGGGGGTTATCTAGCACAGATACGCAGTATTTT. Protein product: CASRVSGGLSSTDTQYF.